The rows below give T cell receptor beta chains drawn from one sample of a study of blood T cell repertoires in COVID-19. TCRdb's table, derived via immunoSEQ multiplex PCR, lists solely in-frame clones and lacks some. This table holds under 100,000 clones, roughly nine tenths found once. What was sequenced was peripheral blood. The receptor source for this set is a woman aged 70-85 years with acute or convalescent COVID-19. CDR3s include the opening cysteine and the closing phenylalanine or tryptophan. The order of the fields is V gene, D gene, clone size, J gene, CDR3 protein, CDR3 DNA. The D gene is left open where the match is weak. Size tells how often a clone was seen (once, few, many) or the class of an expanded clone, and some rows leave it out.

v_call: TRBV27; d_call: TRBD1; clone_size: -; j_call: TRBJ1-6; cdr3_aa: CASSSPGQGITPLHF; cdr3_nt: TGTGCCAGCAGCTCTCCGGGACAGGGTATTACACCCCTCCACTTT
v_call: TRBV6-6; d_call: -; clone_size: once; j_call: TRBJ1-2; cdr3_aa: CASSRGVSGLVTNYGYTF; cdr3_nt: TGTGCCAGCAGTCGGGGGGTCAGCGGGCTAGTGACTAACTATGGCTACACCTTC
v_call: TRBV7-9; d_call: TRBD1; clone_size: -; j_call: TRBJ2-5; cdr3_aa: CASSPKGQPQETQYF; cdr3_nt: TGTGCCAGCAGCCCTAAGGGACAGCCCCAAGAGACCCAGTACTTC
v_call: TRBV11-2; d_call: TRBD2; clone_size: -; j_call: TRBJ2-1; cdr3_aa: CASRGLAGSSYNEQFF; cdr3_nt: TGTGCCAGCAGGGGACTAGCGGGGAGCTCCTACAATGAGCAGTTCTTC
v_call: TRBV19; d_call: -; clone_size: -; j_call: TRBJ2-1; cdr3_aa: CASSKTPFSYNEQFF; cdr3_nt: TGTGCCAGTAGTAAGACTCCGTTCTCCTACAATGAGCAGTTCTTC
v_call: TRBV4-2; d_call: TRBD2; clone_size: -; j_call: TRBJ2-3; cdr3_aa: CASSQGGGVTDTQYF; cdr3_nt: TGTGCCAGCAGCCAAGGGGGGGGTGTGACTGATACGCAGTATTTT
v_call: TRBV28; d_call: TRBD1; clone_size: -; j_call: TRBJ1-2; cdr3_aa: CASSTPGTENYGYTF; cdr3_nt: TGTGCCAGCAGTACGCCCGGGACAGAGAACTATGGCTACACCTTC
v_call: TRBV28; d_call: TRBD1; clone_size: -; j_call: TRBJ1-1; cdr3_aa: CASSAHRGVNTEAFF; cdr3_nt: TGTGCCAGCAGTGCCCACAGGGGGGTAAACACTGAAGCTTTCTTT
v_call: TRBV7-8; d_call: TRBD1; clone_size: -; j_call: TRBJ1-2; cdr3_aa: CASSLRRDRVPLYGYTF; cdr3_nt: TGTGCCAGCAGCCTAAGACGGGACAGGGTTCCACTCTATGGCTACACCTTC
v_call: TRBV4-1; d_call: -; clone_size: -; j_call: TRBJ1-6; cdr3_aa: CASSQAPLRTEFNSPLHF; cdr3_nt: TGCGCCAGCAGCCAAGCCCCCCTCCGGACAGAATTCAATTCACCCCTCCACTTT
v_call: TRBV13; d_call: TRBD1; clone_size: -; j_call: TRBJ1-1; cdr3_aa: CASSLRGPKYTEAFF; cdr3_nt: TGTGCCAGCAGCTTAAGGGGGCCTAAGTATACTGAAGCTTTCTTT
v_call: TRBV19; d_call: TRBD1; clone_size: -; j_call: TRBJ1-2; cdr3_aa: CASSPQGDYGYTF; cdr3_nt: TGTGCCAGTAGTCCACAGGGGGACTATGGCTACACCTTC
v_call: TRBV7-8; d_call: TRBD1; clone_size: -; j_call: TRBJ2-2; cdr3_aa: CASSPDRGGTGELFF; cdr3_nt: TGTGCCAGCAGCCCCGACAGGGGGGGCACCGGGGAGCTGTTTTTT
v_call: TRBV18; d_call: -; clone_size: -; j_call: TRBJ1-1; cdr3_aa: CASSPLNAGNTEAFF; cdr3_nt: TGTGCCAGCTCACCTCTTAACGCAGGGAACACTGAAGCTTTCTTT
v_call: TRBV7-9; d_call: -; clone_size: -; j_call: TRBJ1-4; cdr3_aa: CASSLSQGSNEKLFF; cdr3_nt: TGTGCCAGCAGCTTATCTCAGGGGTCTAATGAAAAACTGTTTTTT
v_call: TRBV5-6; d_call: -; clone_size: -; j_call: TRBJ2-7; cdr3_aa: CASSPGKYEQYF; cdr3_nt: TGTGCCAGCAGCCCCGGGAAATACGAGCAGTACTTC
v_call: TRBV10-3; d_call: TRBD1; clone_size: few; j_call: TRBJ2-3; cdr3_aa: CAITKGQQTSTDTQYF; cdr3_nt: TGTGCCATCACTAAGGGACAGCAAACTAGCACAGATACGCAGTATTTT
v_call: TRBV29-1; d_call: -; clone_size: once; j_call: TRBJ1-2; cdr3_aa: CSVGSGASGYTF; cdr3_nt: TGCAGCGTTGGGTCAGGGGCTAGTGGCTACACCTTC
v_call: TRBV5-1; d_call: -; clone_size: -; j_call: TRBJ1-6; cdr3_aa: CASSLSPQGGNSNSPLHF; cdr3_nt: TGCGCCAGCAGCTTGTCCCCCCAAGGGGGTAATAGTAATTCACCCCTCCACTTT
v_call: TRBV28; d_call: -; clone_size: -; j_call: TRBJ2-1; cdr3_aa: CASSFWPYNEQFF; cdr3_nt: TGTGCCAGCAGTTTTTGGCCGTACAATGAGCAGTTCTTC
v_call: TRBV2; d_call: TRBD2; clone_size: once; j_call: TRBJ2-4; cdr3_aa: CASTTLSGGIQYF; cdr3_nt: TGTGCCAGCACTACCCTTAGCGGGGGGATTCAGTACTTC
v_call: TRBV15; d_call: -; clone_size: -; j_call: TRBJ1-1; cdr3_aa: CASGDAWNTEAFF; cdr3_nt: TGTGCCTCGGGGGACGCGTGGAACACTGAAGCTTTCTTT
v_call: TRBV7-2; d_call: -; clone_size: -; j_call: TRBJ1-2; cdr3_aa: CASSSQQGLLGYTF; cdr3_nt: TGTGCCAGCAGCTCCCAACAGGGTCTCCTAGGCTACACCTTC
v_call: TRBV3-1/TRBV3-2; d_call: TRBD2; clone_size: -; j_call: TRBJ2-1; cdr3_aa: CASRSGRSYNEQFF; cdr3_nt: TGTGCCAGCAGGAGCGGGAGGTCCTACAATGAGCAGTTCTTC
v_call: TRBV5-1; d_call: TRBD1; clone_size: -; j_call: TRBJ1-2; cdr3_aa: CASSSGQGTFGYTF; cdr3_nt: TGCGCCAGCAGCTCGGGACAGGGGACGTTTGGCTACACCTTC
v_call: TRBV6-6; d_call: -; clone_size: -; j_call: TRBJ1-5; cdr3_aa: CASSSQVNQPQHF; cdr3_nt: TGTGCCAGCAGTTCGCAGGTGAATCAGCCCCAGCATTTT
v_call: TRBV12-5; d_call: -; clone_size: -; j_call: TRBJ2-7; cdr3_aa: CASGSHAFGLYEQYF; cdr3_nt: TGTGCTAGTGGTTCCCACGCCTTTGGCCTCTACGAGCAGTACTTC
v_call: TRBV2; d_call: -; clone_size: -; j_call: TRBJ1-4; cdr3_aa: CASSGGGTNEKLFF; cdr3_nt: TGTGCCAGCAGTGGTGGAGGAACTAATGAAAAACTGTTTTTT
v_call: TRBV29-1; d_call: -; clone_size: -; j_call: TRBJ1-2; cdr3_aa: CSVRLQADYGYTF; cdr3_nt: TGCAGCGTTAGGCTACAGGCGGACTATGGCTACACCTTC
v_call: TRBV11-2; d_call: TRBD1; clone_size: -; j_call: TRBJ2-1; cdr3_aa: CASSLLQGAQQFF; cdr3_nt: TGTGCCAGCAGCTTACTGCAGGGGGCTCAGCAGTTCTTC
v_call: TRBV18; d_call: TRBD1; clone_size: -; j_call: TRBJ2-7; cdr3_aa: CASSPSGQGSYEQYF; cdr3_nt: TGTGCCAGCTCACCATCTGGACAGGGTTCCTACGAGCAGTACTTC
v_call: TRBV28; d_call: -; clone_size: once; j_call: TRBJ1-6; cdr3_aa: CASSPWTVINSPLHF; cdr3_nt: TGTGCCAGCAGTCCGTGGACAGTAATTAATTCACCCCTCCACTTT
v_call: TRBV11-3; d_call: -; clone_size: -; j_call: TRBJ2-2; cdr3_aa: CASRAGLDTGELFF; cdr3_nt: TGTGCCAGCAGAGCCGGTTTGGACACCGGGGAGCTGTTTTTT
v_call: TRBV2; d_call: TRBD1; clone_size: -; j_call: TRBJ2-2; cdr3_aa: CASRNLRQGSGELFF; cdr3_nt: TGTGCCAGCAGAAACCTACGACAGGGGTCCGGGGAGCTGTTTTTT
v_call: TRBV24-1; d_call: TRBD1; clone_size: once; j_call: TRBJ2-6; cdr3_aa: CATSENRDRGSGANVLTF; cdr3_nt: TGTGCCACCAGTGAGAACCGGGACAGGGGTTCTGGGGCCAACGTCCTGACTTTC
v_call: TRBV2; d_call: TRBD2; clone_size: -; j_call: TRBJ2-2; cdr3_aa: CASSELAGAIGELFF; cdr3_nt: TGTGCCAGCAGTGAATTAGCGGGGGCGATCGGGGAGCTGTTTTTT
v_call: TRBV18; d_call: TRBD1; clone_size: -; j_call: TRBJ1-1; cdr3_aa: CASSPLGTGSMNTEAFF; cdr3_nt: TGTGCCAGCTCACCATTAGGGACAGGGTCGATGAACACTGAAGCTTTCTTT
v_call: TRBV3-1/TRBV3-2; d_call: TRBD2; clone_size: -; j_call: TRBJ2-3; cdr3_aa: CASSQDRRTSGGNTQYF; cdr3_nt: TGTGCCAGCAGCCAAGACCGCCGGACTAGCGGGGGAAATACGCAGTATTTT
v_call: TRBV11-2; d_call: -; clone_size: -; j_call: TRBJ2-7; cdr3_aa: CASSLSSSYEQYF; cdr3_nt: TGTGCCAGCAGCTTATCGAGCTCCTACGAGCAGTACTTC
v_call: TRBV9; d_call: TRBD2; clone_size: -; j_call: TRBJ2-1; cdr3_aa: CASSVGRENEQFF; cdr3_nt: TGTGCCAGCAGCGTAGGGCGGGAGAATGAGCAGTTCTTC
v_call: TRBV6-5; d_call: TRBD1; clone_size: -; j_call: TRBJ1-3; cdr3_aa: CASSSTGSSGNTIYF; cdr3_nt: TGTGCCAGCAGTTCGACAGGGAGCTCTGGAAACACCATATATTTT